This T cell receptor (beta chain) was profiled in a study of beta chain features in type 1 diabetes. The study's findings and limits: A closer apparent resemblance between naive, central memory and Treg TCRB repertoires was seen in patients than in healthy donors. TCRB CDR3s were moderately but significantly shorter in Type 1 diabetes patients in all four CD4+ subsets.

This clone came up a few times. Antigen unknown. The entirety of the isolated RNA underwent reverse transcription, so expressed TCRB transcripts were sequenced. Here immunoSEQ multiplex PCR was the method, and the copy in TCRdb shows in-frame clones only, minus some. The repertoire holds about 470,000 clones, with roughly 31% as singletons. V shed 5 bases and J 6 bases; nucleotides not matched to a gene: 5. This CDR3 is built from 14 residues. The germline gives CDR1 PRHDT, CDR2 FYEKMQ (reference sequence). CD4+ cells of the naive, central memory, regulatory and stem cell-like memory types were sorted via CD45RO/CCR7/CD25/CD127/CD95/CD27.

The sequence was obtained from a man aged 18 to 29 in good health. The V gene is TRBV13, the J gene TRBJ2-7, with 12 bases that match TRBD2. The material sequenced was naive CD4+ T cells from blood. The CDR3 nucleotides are TGTGCCAGCAGCGCGACTAGCGGGAGTTTCGAGCAGTACTTC. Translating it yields CASSATSGSFEQYF.